This TCR beta chain originates from a study of blood T cell repertoires in COVID-19. The CDR3 is 15 residues long. Germline V gives CDR1 SGHNT, CDR2 YYREEE (reference sequence). With 6 bases removed from V and 1 base from J, the gap between germline ends came to 14 bases. Generated by immunoSEQ multiplex PCR, the TCRdb table keeps only in-frame clones and is missing some. The sample shows 250,000 to 300,000 clones, roughly 87% of them seen only once. The source is a woman between 45 and 60 years old who had recovered from COVID-19. The sequencing sample was made of peripheral blood. The rearrangement uses TRBV5-4 and TRBJ2-1; tentative D call: TRBD2 (5 bases). The CDR3 region is CASTETGKSYNEQFF. The CDR3 DNA is TGTGCCAGCACGGAGACCGGGAAGTCCTACAATGAGCAGTTCTTC.